This TCR beta chain is drawn from a study of long-term antiretroviral therapy in people with HIV. Broader study findings: Clonotypes expanded prior to ART showed repertoire dominance at all sampled time points. Diversity measured after ART increased yet remained under transplant donor controls.

Turning to this clone: Its antigen is as yet unknown.

Assay version v3.0 of immunoSEQ was used, and it was run at survey level. A per-sample goal of roughly 35,000-55,000 T-cell genomes was targeted by sequencing. TCRdb's copy holds only in-frame clones and misses some; the assay was immunoSEQ multiplex PCR. The sample has approximately 29,000 clones, around 80% seen once; the top ten hold approximately 9.4%. The CDR3 is 15 amino acids. Looked up from germline, CDR1 is MGHDK and CDR2 is SYGVNS. V shed 4 bases and J 5 bases; nucleotides not matched to a gene: 8. Held in samples before DNA extraction were roughly 1-11 million cryopreserved PBMC. The source is a man aged 18 to 35 with HIV. Specimen: unsorted PBMCs, collected 1.5 years before starting antiretroviral therapy. The rearrangement joins TRBV25-1 to TRBJ2-5; 9 bases match TRBD1. The CDR3 loop is CASSATGGRRETQYF. In nucleotides, the CDR3 is TGTGCCAGCAGTGCCACAGGGGGCCGGCGGGAGACCCAGTACTTC.